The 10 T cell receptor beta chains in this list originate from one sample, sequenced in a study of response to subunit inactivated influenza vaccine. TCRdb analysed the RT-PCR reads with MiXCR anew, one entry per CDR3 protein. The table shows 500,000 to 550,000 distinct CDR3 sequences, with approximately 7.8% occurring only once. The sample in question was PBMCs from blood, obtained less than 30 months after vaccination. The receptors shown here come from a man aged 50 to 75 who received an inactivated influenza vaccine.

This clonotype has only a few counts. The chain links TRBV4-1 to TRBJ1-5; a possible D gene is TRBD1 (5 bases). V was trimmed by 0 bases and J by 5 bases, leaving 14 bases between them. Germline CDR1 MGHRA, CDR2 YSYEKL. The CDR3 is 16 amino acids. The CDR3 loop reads CASSQDWGKQDQPQHF. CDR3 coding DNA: TGCGCCAGCAGCCAAGATTGGGGGAAACAGGATCAGCCCCAGCATTTT.

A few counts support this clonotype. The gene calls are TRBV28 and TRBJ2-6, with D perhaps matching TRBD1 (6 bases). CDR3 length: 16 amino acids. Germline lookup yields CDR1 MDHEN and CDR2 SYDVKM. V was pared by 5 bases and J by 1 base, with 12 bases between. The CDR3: CASSATGTSGANVLTF. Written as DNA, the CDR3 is TGTGCCAGCAGTGCCACCGGGACATCTGGGGCCAACGTCCTGACTTTC.

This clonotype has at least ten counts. CDR3 region: CASSFTGGYNEQFF. Written as DNA, the CDR3 is TGTGCCAGCAGTTTTACAGGGGGGTACAATGAGCAGTTCTTC. The chain is built from TRBV28 and TRBJ2-1, with 8 bases lining up with TRBD1. Losses at the gene ends were 3 bases for V and 4 bases for J; bases not matched to a gene: 2. This CDR3 region has 14 residues. Germline lookup yields CDR1 MDHEN and CDR2 SYDVKM.

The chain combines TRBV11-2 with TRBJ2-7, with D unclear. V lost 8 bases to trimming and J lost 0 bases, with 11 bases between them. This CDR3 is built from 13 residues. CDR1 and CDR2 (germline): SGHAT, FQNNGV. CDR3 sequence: CASSWGGSYEQYF. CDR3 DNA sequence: TGTGCCAGCTCTTGGGGTGGCTCCTACGAGCAGTACTTC.

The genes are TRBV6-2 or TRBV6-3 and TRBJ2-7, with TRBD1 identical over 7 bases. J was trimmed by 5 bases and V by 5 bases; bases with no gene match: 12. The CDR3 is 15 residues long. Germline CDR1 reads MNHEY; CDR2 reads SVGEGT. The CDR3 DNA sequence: TGTGCCAGCAGTGACCGGACAGGTGGATACAACGAGCAGTACTTC. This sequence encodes CASSDRTGGYNEQYF.

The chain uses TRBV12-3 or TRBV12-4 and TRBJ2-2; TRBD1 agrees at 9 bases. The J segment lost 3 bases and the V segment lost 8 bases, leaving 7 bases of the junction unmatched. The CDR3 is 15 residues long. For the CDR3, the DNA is TGTGCCAGCTCTGACAGGGGGAAAGACACCGGGGAGCTGTTTTTT. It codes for CASSDRGKDTGELFF.

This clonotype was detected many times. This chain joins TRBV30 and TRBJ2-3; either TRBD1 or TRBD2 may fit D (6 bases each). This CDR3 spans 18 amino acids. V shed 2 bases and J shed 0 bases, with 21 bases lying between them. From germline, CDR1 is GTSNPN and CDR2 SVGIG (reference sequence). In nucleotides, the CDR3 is TGTGCCTGGAGTTACTTTCCCCCATGGGGGGCTAGCACAGATACGCAGTATTTT. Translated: CAWSYFPPWGASTDTQYF.

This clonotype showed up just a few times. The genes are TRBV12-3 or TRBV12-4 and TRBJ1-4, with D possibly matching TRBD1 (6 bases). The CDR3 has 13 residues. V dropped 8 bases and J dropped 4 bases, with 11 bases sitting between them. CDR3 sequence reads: CASGQSLNEKLFF. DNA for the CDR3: TGTGCCAGCGGACAGTCACTTAATGAAAAACTGTTTTTT.

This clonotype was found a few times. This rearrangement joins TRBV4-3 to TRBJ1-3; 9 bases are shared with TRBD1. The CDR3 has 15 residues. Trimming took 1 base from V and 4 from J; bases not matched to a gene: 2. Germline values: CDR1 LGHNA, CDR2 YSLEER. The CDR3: CASSQGDRAGNTIYF. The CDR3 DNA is TGCGCCAGCAGCCAAGGGGACAGGGCCGGAAACACCATATATTTT.

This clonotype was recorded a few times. CDR3 nucleotides: TGTGCCAGCAGCCTTTTTGGACTAGTAAATGAGCAGTTCTTC. It translates to CASSLFGLVNEQFF. The chain employs TRBV14 and TRBJ2-1; 7 bases are a match to TRBD2. Germline-derived CDR1 and CDR2 are SGHDN and FVKESK. Trimming at V came to 4 bases and at J to 7 bases, leaving 7 bases not matched to a gene. The length of the CDR3 is 14 residues.